This T cell receptor (beta chain) derives from a study of T-cell memory formation after mild COVID-19. The overall study: The study found TCR clusters largely donor specific. Study results and caveats: Balance between CD4 and CD8 was seen in clones contracting day 15 to 85, and a CD4+ lean was seen in later expanders.

TCR alpha and TCR beta cDNA libraries carrying sample barcodes and UMIs were produced by 5'RACE using constant-segment primers. Each CDR3 protein gets one entry after TCRdb re-called the 5' RACE reads with MiXCR. The table shows around 470,000 distinct CDR3 sequences, with over 15% occurring only once. Comments on this clonotype: Its antigen is not known.

What was sequenced was PBMCs or a T cell subset sorted from them (not recorded which). The origin of this receptor is an adult woman who had mild COVID-19 (a few samples of this study predate the infection). Cell type and time point are not known.

The CDR3 DNA reads TGTGCCAGCAGCTTCAGAGATCAGCCCCAGCATTTT. It codes for CASSFRDQPQHF. The chain carries TRBV7-8 and TRBJ1-5; no firm D call. CDR1 is SGHVS, CDR2 FQNEAQ, per germline. V was cut by 3 bases and J by 5 bases, with 5 bases left in between. This CDR3 comprises 12 residues.